A single TCR beta chain is shown here with its context. Antigen: not known. This sample is drawn from a study of T cell repertoires in cytomegalovirus infection. The overall study: An indication of both CMV infection and matching HLA type came from public TCR beta signatures. Study outcomes and limitations: HLA-C-restricted CMV-specific TCR beta clonotypes prevailed in the ex vivo response.

One entry per CDR3 protein results from TCRdb running MiXCR on the reads. The repertoire has nearly 550,000 distinct CDR3 sequences, approximately 17% of them found once; the top ten carry roughly 25%. This CDR3 comprises 17 residues. The germline V gene encodes CDR1 SGDLS and CDR2 YYNGEE. Trimming at V came to 1 base and at J to 5 bases, leaving 11 bases not matched to a gene. The sample comprised CD8+ T cells from PBMCs. The receptor was derived from a human donor in good health (CMV status not recorded). Some clones in this sample may be carry-over from other donors' samples. This sequence joins TRBV9 and TRBJ1-1; TRBD1 matches at 10 bases. CDR3 in DNA: TGTGCCAGCAGCGTACATCGAACCGGGACAGGGGTGACTGAAGCTTTCTTT. This gives the protein CASSVHRTGTGVTEAFF.